Following are 11 T cell receptor beta chains from one sample sequenced in a study of CD8 T cells in ankylosing spondylitis. MiXCR, run by TCRdb on the 5' RACE reads, gives a single entry per CDR3 protein. The table includes roughly 230,000 distinct CDR3 sequences, more than 15% detected once. The specimen sequenced was blood, either unsorted or a sorted T cell fraction (not recorded which). These receptors all come from a male donor with ankylosing spondylitis or in good health (not recorded which).

This clonotype was seen only a few times. V is TRBV11-2 and J is TRBJ2-4; 11 bases fit TRBD2. The junction had 13 bases not matched to a gene; V was cut back by 1 base and J by 5 bases. The V gene's germline CDR1 is SGHAT and CDR2 FQNNGV. The CDR3 consists of 19 residues. CDR3 DNA sequence: TGTGCCAGCAGCTTAGTGTTAGGTCTAGCGGGAGGTATGGAAAACATTCAGTACTTC. Translating gives CASSLVLGLAGGMENIQYF.

This clonotype was found a few times. The chain carries TRBV27 and TRBJ2-5, with TRBD2 identical over 7 bases. The CDR3 extends over 15 amino acids. V lost 0 bases to trimming and J lost 4 bases; unmatched junction nucleotides: 5. Per germline, CDR1 MNHEY and CDR2 SMNVEV (reference sequence). CDR3 sequence: CASSLSAGVGETQYF. The CDR3 DNA reads TGTGCCAGCAGTTTATCGGCGGGGGTAGGAGAGACCCAGTACTTC.

The rearrangement uses TRBV5-1 and TRBJ2-7; unclear D gene. V was trimmed by 2 bases and J by 0 bases, leaving 9 bases between them. CDR1 is SGHRS and CDR2 is YFSETQ in the germline V gene. The length of the CDR3 is 14 residues. The CDR3 spells CASSFRIASYEQYF. The CDR3 bases are TGCGCCAGCAGCTTTAGGATCGCCTCCTACGAGCAGTACTTC.

This clonotype was counted only a few times. This chain joins TRBV4-1 and TRBJ2-3; 8 bases line up with TRBD2. CDR3 length equals 16 residues. V lost 0 bases, J lost 4 bases, and 6 bases stayed unmatched. Germline V lookup: CDR1 MGHRA, CDR2 YSYEKL. CDR3 sequence: CASSQDRTSWPDTQYF. CDR3 DNA: TGCGCCAGCAGCCAAGATCGGACTAGCTGGCCAGATACGCAGTATTTT.

V is TRBV29-1 and J is TRBJ2-1; D not certain. Germline CDR1 SQVTM, CDR2 ANQGSEA. The V gene lost 6 bases and the J gene lost 10 bases, with 10 bases spanning the gap. The CDR3 is made up of 10 amino acids. The CDR3 nucleotides read TGCAGCGTGGAACCGACAGAGCAGTTCTTC. Its protein product is CSVEPTEQFF.

The chain combines TRBV7-8 with TRBJ2-1; 7 bases fit TRBD1. J lost 5 bases, V lost 0 bases, and 4 bases had no gene match. Germline-derived CDR1 and CDR2 are SGHVS and FQNEAQ. The CDR3 length is 15 residues. The CDR3 region has the DNA TGTGCCAGCAGCTTAGCAATCCAGGGGGACAATGAGCAGTTCTTC. Its protein product is CASSLAIQGDNEQFF.

The chain couples TRBV29-1 to TRBJ2-7; 9 nucleotides align to TRBD2. CDR1 is SQVTM, CDR2 ANQGSEA, per germline. The CDR3 extends over 11 amino acids. V shed 7 bases, J shed 3 bases, and the junction held 1 base outside the gene matches. The CDR3: CSALAGYEQYF. DNA of the CDR3: TGCAGCGCACTAGCGGGCTACGAGCAGTACTTC.

The chain couples TRBV7-8 to TRBJ2-7; a possible D gene is TRBD2 (5 bases). This CDR3 contains 14 residues. Germline CDR1 SGHVS, CDR2 FQNEAQ. Trimming left V 4 bases short and J 0 bases short, with 10 bases between. The CDR3 nucleotides are TGTGCCAGCAGCTCGAGGGTAGGCTCCTACGAGCAGTACTTC. Translating gives CASSSRVGSYEQYF. Looking up the rest from reference TRBV7-8 and TRBJ2-7 gives the full variable domain: GAGVSQSPRYKVAKRGQDVALRCDPISGHVSLFWYQQALGQGPEFLTYFQNEAQLDKSGLPSDRFFAERPEGSVSTLKIQRTQQEDSAVYLCASSSRVGSYEQYFGPGTRLTVT.

This clonotype appeared a few times. CDR3 loop: CASSYLTDSSYNEQFF. The CDR3 nucleotides read TGTGCCAGCAGTTACTTAACGGACAGTTCCTACAATGAGCAGTTCTTC. This chain joins TRBV6-5 and TRBJ2-1; possible D gene TRBD1, 6 bases. The germline CDR1 and CDR2 sequences are MNHEY and SVGAGI. This CDR3 is built from 16 residues. The V end was cut by 1 base, the J end by 1 base, with 11 bases between.

This chain joins TRBV20-1 and TRBJ2-2; D unclear. CDR1 DFQATT and CDR2 SNEGSKA come from the germline V gene (reference sequence). The CDR3 contains 13 residues. V was trimmed by 3 bases and J by 4 bases, leaving 9 bases between them. DNA for the CDR3: TGCAGTGCTAGGGCATCGATCACCGGGGAGCTGTTTTTT. It encodes CSARASITGELFF.

This clonotype was found a few times. The V call is TRBV28, the J call TRBJ1-6, with 9 bases lining up with TRBD1. The CDR3 extends over 15 amino acids. Germline CDR1 is MDHEN and CDR2 is SYDVKM. Losses at the gene ends were 3 bases for V and 9 bases for J; bases not matched to a gene: 6. Written as DNA, the CDR3 is TGTGCCAGCAGTTTTAGGACAGGGGCCGGTTCACCCCTCCACTTT. This translates into CASSFRTGAGSPLHF. Supplemented by reference TRBV28 and TRBJ1-6, the full variable domain reads DVKVTQSSRYLVKRTGEKVFLECVQDMDHENMFWYRQDPGLGLRLIYFSYDVKMKEKGDIPEGYSVSREKKERFSLILESASTNQTSMYLCASSFRTGAGSPLHFGNGTRLTVT.